The subject of this entry is one T cell receptor (beta chain). The antigen is undetermined. In germline, CDR1 is SNHLY, CDR2 FYNNEI. The CDR3 contains 13 residues. With 5 bases removed from V and 4 bases from J, the gap between germline ends came to 11 bases. TCRdb passed the 5' RACE reads through MiXCR, listing each CDR3 protein once. The repertoire includes about 290,000 distinct CDR3 sequences, around a sixth of them detected once, and approximately 23% sits in the top ten. The data originate from a study of T-cell memory formation after mild COVID-19. Regarding the study as a whole: The SARS-CoV-2 specificity of second-wave clones reaching peak at day 37 remained unverified. Contracting CD4+ clones sat mainly in CM and EM; CD8+ in EMRA. Pre-infection memory harbored some responding clones, suggesting cross-reactive memory joined.

The chain joins TRBV2 to TRBJ1-2, with a possible D match to TRBD1 (5 bases). This TCR derives from a man between 18 and 29 years old who had mild COVID-19 (a few samples of this study predate the infection). Cell type and time point are not known. Sequenced material: PBMCs or a T cell subset sorted from them (not recorded which). CDR3 protein: CASSPLQVYGYTF. CDR3 bases: TGTGCCAGCAGTCCACTACAGGTCTATGGCTACACCTTC. Supplemented by reference TRBV2 and TRBJ1-2, the full variable domain reads EPEVTQTPSHQVTQMGQEVILRCVPISNHLYFYWYRQILGQKVEFLVSFYNNEISEKSEIFDDQFSVERPDGSNFTLKIRSTKLEDSAMYFCASSPLQVYGYTFGSGTRLTVV.